The 23 T cell receptor beta chains below all came from one sample that was sequenced in a study of CXCR3-negative and CXCR3-positive naive CD8 T cells. The libraries of TRB cDNA were constructed through 5' RACE using UMI labels. TCRdb reprocessed the 5' RACE reads, with one entry per CDR3 protein and no DNA. The sample shows tens of thousands of distinct CDR3 sequences, and approximately 1.1% sits with its ten largest clones. Sequencing was done on a sample of naive CXCR3- CD8+ T cells from blood. Subset in this sample: CD45RO-CCR7+CD27+CD95- naive CD8+ T cells lacking CXCR3 (TNR3-). Every receptor here comes from a human donor in good health. Some clones in this sample may be carry-over from other donors' samples.

The rearrangement links TRBV12-3 or TRBV12-4 to TRBJ2-1; TCRdb selects TRBD1, and the lack of DNA leaves this call unchecked. The CDR3 loop spans 17 amino acids. Here the CDR3 reads CASPREPRDRVYNEQFF.

The chain uses TRBV29-1 and TRBJ2-3; the TCRdb call, TRBD1, lacks DNA for checking. This CDR3 contains 13 residues. Germline V gives CDR1 SQVTM, CDR2 ANQGSEA. The CDR3 is CSAEGQGTDTQYF.

The rearrangement uses TRBV20-1 and TRBJ1-2; the D gene TCRdb calls, TRBD1, cannot be checked with no DNA. CDR1 and CDR2 from the germline V gene are DFQATT and SNEGSKA (reference sequence). The CDR3 length is 13 residues. CDR3 in amino acids: CSARGGVNYGYTF.

The chain uses TRBV30 and TRBJ2-7; the D call from TCRdb, TRBD1, cannot be confirmed without DNA. The germline gives CDR1 GTSNPN, CDR2 SVGIG (reference sequence). The CDR3 has 13 amino acids. The CDR3 loop reads CAWEPGQTWEQYF.

The chain carries TRBV28 and TRBJ2-1. CDR3 length equals 15 residues. CDR1 and CDR2 (germline): MDHEN, SYDVKM. CDR3 protein: CASTYSKFNYNEQFF. Looking up the rest from reference TRBV28 and TRBJ2-1 gives the full variable domain: DVKVTQSSRYLVKRTGEKVFLECVQDMDHENMFWYRQDPGLGLRLIYFSYDVKMKEKGDIPEGYSVSREKKERFSLILESASTNQTSMYLCASTYSKFNYNEQFFGPGTRLTVL.

The V call is TRBV27, the J call TRBJ2-7; the TRBD1 assignment by TCRdb is unverifiable without DNA. From germline, CDR1 is MNHEY and CDR2 SMNVEV (reference sequence). This CDR3 is 14 amino acids long. This CDR3 is CASSLSLGGHEQYF.

The chain has TRBV29-1 and TRBJ1-5; TCRdb lists TRBD1, though no DNA is available to test this call. In germline, CDR1 is SQVTM, CDR2 ANQGSEA. The CDR3 totals 14 residues. The CDR3: CSVRTGSGDQPQHF.

This chain uses TRBV4-3 with TRBJ1-2. Germline V gene data show CDR1 as LGHNA and CDR2 as YSLEER. This CDR3 spans 15 amino acids. The CDR3 region is CASSQDRRQNYGYTF.

This chain joins TRBV7-9 and TRBJ2-3. Germline V gives CDR1 SEHNR, CDR2 FQNEAQ (reference sequence). The CDR3 is 14 residues long. CDR3 sequence reads: CASSDRLDSDTQYF.

This sequence joins TRBV29-1 and TRBJ2-7; the TCRdb D gene call, TRBD1, has no DNA to confirm it. This CDR3 is 14 amino acids long. Germline CDR1 reads SQVTM; CDR2 reads ANQGSEA. CDR3 loop: CSVTGTEITYEQYF.

This rearrangement joins TRBV6-4 to TRBJ2-1. CDR1 is MRHNA and CDR2 is SNTAGT in the germline V gene. The CDR3 totals 13 residues. The CDR3: CASSDDTYNEQFF.

CDR3 in amino acids: CSVILRGDLNTEAFF. The gene calls are TRBV29-1 and TRBJ1-1; TCRdb picks TRBD1, but there is no DNA to check that call. Germline V CDR1 and CDR2: SQVTM, ANQGSEA. This CDR3 region has 15 residues. The full variable domain, its missing parts supplied by reference TRBV29-1 and TRBJ1-1, is SAVISQKPSRDICQRGTSLTIQCQVDSQVTMMFWYRQQPGQSLTLIATANQGSEATYESGFVIDKFPISRPNLTFSTLTVSNMSPEDSSIYLCSVILRGDLNTEAFFGQGTRLTVV.

V gene TRBV20-1 combines with J gene TRBJ1-5; TCRdb calls TRBD1, which cannot be checked without DNA. Germline V CDR1 and CDR2: DFQATT, SNEGSKA (reference sequence). The CDR3 length is 16 residues. The CDR3 loop is CSARDLRQGAIQPQHF.

The chain carries TRBV29-1 and TRBJ2-6; TCRdb outputs TRBD1, but without DNA this stays unchecked. There are 19 residues in the CDR3. Germline V gene data show CDR1 as SQVTM and CDR2 as ANQGSEA. CDR3 in amino acids: CSVEEKLIRTGDGANVLTF.

V and J are TRBV29-1 and TRBJ1-2; TCRdb designates TRBD1, a call that cannot be tested without DNA. This CDR3 has 12 residues. Germline-derived CDR1 and CDR2 are SQVTM and ANQGSEA. CDR3 amino acids: CSVLGGPYGYTF.

The chain uses TRBV7-9 and TRBJ1-1; the TCRdb call, TRBD1, lacks DNA for checking. The CDR3 runs 12 residues. In germline, CDR1 is SEHNR, CDR2 FQNEAQ (reference sequence). The CDR3 region is CASSPGYTEAFF.

This rearrangement joins TRBV29-1 to TRBJ2-3; the TCRdb call, TRBD1, lacks DNA for checking. The CDR3 loop spans 16 amino acids. Germline V gene lookup returns CDR1 SQVTM and CDR2 ANQGSEA. The CDR3 sequence: CSVDGGGGRGTDTQYF.

V gene TRBV13 combines with J gene TRBJ1-1. The CDR3 length is 14 residues. Per the germline V gene, CDR1 is PRHDT and CDR2 is FYEKMQ (reference sequence). CDR3 sequence reads: CASSGNGPDTEAFF.

The chain has TRBV29-1 and TRBJ2-7; TCRdb's assignment of TRBD1 cannot be checked, as there is no DNA. This CDR3 has 12 residues. CDR1 is SQVTM, CDR2 ANQGSEA, per germline. CDR3 protein: CSVPGTDYEQYF.

The CDR3 here is CASSLAEGREAFF. V is TRBV7-6 and J is TRBJ1-1; TCRdb selects TRBD1, and the lack of DNA leaves this call unchecked. The CDR3 extends over 13 amino acids. CDR1 is SGHVS and CDR2 is FNYEAQ in the germline V gene.

This chain uses TRBV7-9 with TRBJ1-5; absent DNA, TCRdb's TRBD1 call cannot be checked. The CDR3 has 16 amino acids. Germline-derived CDR1 and CDR2 are SEHNR and FQNEAQ (reference sequence). This CDR3 is CASSSSQTGQNQPQHF.

This chain joins TRBV19 and TRBJ1-5. The CDR3 consists of 13 residues. Germline V CDR1 and CDR2: LNHDA, SQIVND (reference sequence). The chain's CDR3 is CASSQVGNQPQHF.

The chain is built from TRBV5-6 and TRBJ2-6; the D call of TRBD1 rests on TCRdb alone, since no DNA is present to check it. The CDR3 is 18 residues long. Per germline, CDR1 SGHDT and CDR2 YYEEEE. CDR3 region: CASSVPDRVSSGANVLTF.